The clone carrying this T cell receptor (beta chain) occurred a few times. What it binds is not known. The data were obtained in a study of T cell repertoires in cytomegalovirus infection. At the level of the study: It was recently identified HLA-C-restricted and well-studied HLA-B-restricted CMV epitopes that the study used. TCR beta signatures that were public indicated CMV infection and matching HLA type.

Study-level findings and limits: The ex vivo response was dominated by HLA-C-restricted CMV-specific TCR beta clonotypes.

The V end lost 2 bases, the J end lost 8 bases, and 19 bases lay between the germline ends. The CDR3 spans 16 residues. Germline V gene data show CDR1 as MNHEY and CDR2 as SVGAGI. MiXCR, applied by TCRdb to the reads, yields one record per CDR3 protein. The sample has about 920,000 distinct CDR3 sequences; approximately 31% are singletons. Sequencing was performed on cultured CD8+ T cells from PBMCs, taken from culture after CMV antigen stimulation. The V call is TRBV6-5, the J call TRBJ2-1; D might be TRBD1 or TRBD2, each matching 5 bases. This clonotype was sampled from a human donor in good health (CMV status not recorded). Some clones in this sample may be carry-over from other donors' samples. CDR3 coding DNA: TGTGCCAGCAGTTACGGCGAGGGGATCGGAAAAGATGAGCAGTTCTTC. Protein: CASSYGEGIGKDEQFF.